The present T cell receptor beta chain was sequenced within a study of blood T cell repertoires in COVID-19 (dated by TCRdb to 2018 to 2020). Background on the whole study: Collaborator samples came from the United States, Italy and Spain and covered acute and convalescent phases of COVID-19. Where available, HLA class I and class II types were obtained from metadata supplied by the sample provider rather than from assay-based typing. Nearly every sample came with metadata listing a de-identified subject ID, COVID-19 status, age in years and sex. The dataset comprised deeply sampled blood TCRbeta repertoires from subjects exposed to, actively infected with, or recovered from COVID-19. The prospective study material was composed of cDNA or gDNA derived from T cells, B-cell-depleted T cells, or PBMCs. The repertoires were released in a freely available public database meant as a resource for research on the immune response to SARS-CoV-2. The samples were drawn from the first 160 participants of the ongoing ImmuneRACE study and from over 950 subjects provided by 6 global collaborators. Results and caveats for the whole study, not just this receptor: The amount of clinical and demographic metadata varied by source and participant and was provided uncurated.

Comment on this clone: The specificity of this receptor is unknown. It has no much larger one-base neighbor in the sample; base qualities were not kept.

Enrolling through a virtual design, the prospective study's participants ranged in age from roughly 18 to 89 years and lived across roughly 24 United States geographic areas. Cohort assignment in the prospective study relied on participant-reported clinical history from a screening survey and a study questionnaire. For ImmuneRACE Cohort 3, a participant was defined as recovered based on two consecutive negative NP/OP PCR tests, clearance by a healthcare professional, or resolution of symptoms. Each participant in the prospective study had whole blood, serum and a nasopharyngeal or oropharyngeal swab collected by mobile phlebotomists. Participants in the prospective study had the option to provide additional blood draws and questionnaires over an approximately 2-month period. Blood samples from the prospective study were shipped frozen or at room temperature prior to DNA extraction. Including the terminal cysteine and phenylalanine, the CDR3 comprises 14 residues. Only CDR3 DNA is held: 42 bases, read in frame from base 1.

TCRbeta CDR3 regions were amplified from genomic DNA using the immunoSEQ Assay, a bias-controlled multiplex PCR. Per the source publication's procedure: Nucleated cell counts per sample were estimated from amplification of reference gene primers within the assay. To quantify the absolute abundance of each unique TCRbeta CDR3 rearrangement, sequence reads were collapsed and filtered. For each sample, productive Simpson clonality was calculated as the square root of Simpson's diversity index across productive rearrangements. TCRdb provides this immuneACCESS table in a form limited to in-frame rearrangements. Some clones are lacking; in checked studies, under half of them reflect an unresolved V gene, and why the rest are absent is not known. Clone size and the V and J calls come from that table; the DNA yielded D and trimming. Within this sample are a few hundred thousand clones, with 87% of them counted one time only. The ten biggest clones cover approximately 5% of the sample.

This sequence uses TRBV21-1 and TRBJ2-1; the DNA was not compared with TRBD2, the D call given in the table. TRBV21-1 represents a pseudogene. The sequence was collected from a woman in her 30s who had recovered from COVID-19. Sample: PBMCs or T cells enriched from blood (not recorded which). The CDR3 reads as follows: CASPGTSGGDEQFF. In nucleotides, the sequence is TGTGCCAGTCCGGGGACTAGCGGGGGGGATGAGCAGTTCTTC.